This TCR beta chain was sequenced in a study of CD8 T cells in ankylosing spondylitis. The CDR3 length is 16 residues. V lost 0 bases and J lost 4; bases outside the gene matches: 6. From germline, CDR1 is SGHKS and CDR2 YYEKEE (reference sequence). Study-level findings and limits: What seemed typical of ankylosing spondylitis blood was a TCR beta motif built from about 8 highly homologous variants. CD8+ cells made up the disease-linked clones, which were relatively rare in peripheral blood.

MiXCR, run by TCRdb on the 5' RACE reads, gives a single entry per CDR3 protein. Here the sample spans about 460,000 distinct CDR3 sequences, roughly 5.3% being singletons. As concerns this clonotype: Its antigen is unidentified.

The chain combines TRBV5-5 with TRBJ2-2; 7 positions match TRBD1. Sequenced: blood, either unsorted or a sorted T cell fraction (not recorded which). The origin of this receptor is a male donor with ankylosing spondylitis. For the CDR3, the DNA is TGTGCCAGCAGCTTGGAAGGGGGCTGGAGCACCGGGGAGCTGTTTTTT. Translated: CASSLEGGWSTGELFF. The whole variable domain, filled in from reference TRBV5-5 and TRBJ2-2, reads DAGVTQSPTHLIKTRGQQVTLRCSPISGHKSVSWYQQVLGQGPQFIFQYYEKEERGRGNFPDRFSARQFPNYSSELNVNALLLGDSALYLCASSLEGGWSTGELFFGEGSRLTVL.